Each of the 30 T cell receptor beta chains below was sequenced from the same sample in a study of OX40 agonist ivuxolimab in advanced cancers. Using immunoSEQ multiplex PCR, the repertoire was profiled, and TCRdb retains in-frame clones only, with some absent. The sample has roughly 29,000 clones, roughly 86% seen once. The sample in question was CD4+ or CD8+ T cells sorted from blood, obtained in a trial of the OX40 agonist ivuxolimab. The receptor set was obtained from an adult with an advanced solid tumor such as melanoma, head and neck, liver or kidney cancer.

The chain recombines TRBV10-3 with TRBJ2-7; D remains ambiguous. Looked up from germline, CDR1 is ENHRY and CDR2 is SYGVKD. Deletions cut 3 bases from V and 3 bases from J, with 6 bases between. The CDR3 covers 12 residues. The CDR3 coding sequence is TGTGCCATCAGTGATCGGGTCTACGAGCAGTACTTC. This encodes CAISDRVYEQYF.

The V gene is TRBV15, the J gene TRBJ1-5, with TRBD1 identical over 10 bases. Germline trimming cut 0 bases from V and 4 bases from J; bases unmatched to any gene: 9. From germline, CDR1 is LNHNV and CDR2 YYDKDF (reference sequence). CDR3 length: 18 amino acids. CDR3 protein: CATSRDSGTGVGNQPQHF. For the CDR3, the DNA is TGTGCCACCAGCAGAGATTCGGGGACAGGGGTAGGGAATCAGCCCCAGCATTTT.

This chain links TRBV11-2 with TRBJ2-1, with D uncertain. The V and J ends lost 4 bases and 7 bases respectively, with 14 bases between them. This CDR3 is 14 amino acids long. Germline CDR1 reads SGHAT; CDR2 reads FQNNGV. DNA for the CDR3: TGTGCCAGCAGCTATGTGGGGTTGGGGAATGAGCAGTTCTTC. Translation gives CASSYVGLGNEQFF.

The chain uses TRBV10-3 and TRBJ1-6; D may be TRBD1 (5 bases). V was shortened by 7 bases and J by 12 bases, with 16 bases between the two germline ends. The CDR3 covers 13 residues. Per the germline V gene, CDR1 is ENHRY and CDR2 is SYGVKD. The DNA for the CDR3 is TGTGCCATCAAGGACATAGATAACGGACCCCTCCACTTT. Protein: CAIKDIDNGPLHF.

This clone was picked up one time. The chain recombines TRBV2 with TRBJ2-3; 9 positions agree with TRBD2. V lost 6 bases to trimming and J lost 2 bases; unmatched junction nucleotides: 9. Germline CDR1 reads SNHLY; CDR2 reads FYNNEI. This CDR3 spans 16 amino acids. The CDR3 protein is CASRETLAGTTDTQYF. The CDR3 bases are TGTGCCAGCAGAGAAACTCTAGCGGGGACCACAGATACGCAGTATTTT.

The chain is built from TRBV4-1 and TRBJ2-5, with a possible D match to TRBD2 (5 bases). This CDR3 comprises 14 residues. Trimming shortened V by 0 bases and J by 6 bases, and 11 bases separated the two germline ends. CDR1 MGHRA and CDR2 YSYEKL come from the germline V gene. The CDR3 loop reads CASSQEDFEKTQYF. DNA of the CDR3: TGCGCCAGCAGCCAAGAGGACTTCGAAAAGACCCAGTACTTC.

The chain links TRBV13 to TRBJ2-7; 12 nucleotides agree with TRBD2. Germline lookup yields CDR1 PRHDT and CDR2 FYEKMQ (reference sequence). The V gene end was trimmed by 4 bases and the J gene end by 2 bases; junction bases not matched to a gene: 3. The CDR3 has 15 amino acids. CDR3 nucleotide sequence: TGTGCCAGCAGCTCCTCTAGCGGGGGGGCCTACGAGCAGTACTTC. It encodes CASSSSSGGAYEQYF.

DNA for the CDR3: TGTGCCAGCAGCACAGGGACTCTCAATCAGCCCCAGCATTTT. Translation: CASSTGTLNQPQHF. The chain carries TRBV5-5 and TRBJ1-5; TRBD1 might be the D (6 bases). Germline V lookup: CDR1 SGHKS, CDR2 YYEKEE (reference sequence). V was shortened by 4 bases and J by 3 bases, with 11 bases between the two germline ends. The CDR3 extends over 14 amino acids.

The V and J genes are TRBV2 and TRBJ2-5; 7 nucleotides match TRBD1. Germline V CDR1 and CDR2: SNHLY, FYNNEI. V was clipped by 5 bases and J by 2 bases; unmatched bases: 20. CDR3 length: 19 amino acids. CDR3 in DNA: TGTGCCAGCAGTACAGGGGTGGTAGGGCGAGCGGTATCTCAAGAGACCCAGTACTTC. Translation: CASSTGVVGRAVSQETQYF.

J is TRBJ2-7 and V is TRBV5-4; TRBD1 is a possible D gene (5 bases). The germline CDR1 and CDR2 sequences are SGHNT and YYREEE (reference sequence). The CDR3 runs to 15 residues. Deletions cut 0 bases from V and 1 base from J, with 11 bases between. The chain's CDR3 is CASSLGTGSSYEQYF. CDR3 coding DNA: TGTGCCAGCAGCTTGGGCACAGGAAGTTCCTACGAGCAGTACTTC.

The chain links TRBV5-1 to TRBJ2-2; 12 bases match TRBD1. In germline, CDR1 is SGHRS, CDR2 YFSETQ. This CDR3 contains 15 residues. J gave up 3 bases and V 7 bases, and 4 bases lay outside the gene matches. For the CDR3, the DNA is TGCGCCAGCTCGGGACAGGGGGCCGACACCGGGGAGCTGTTTTTT. Residues: CASSGQGADTGELFF.

The V gene is TRBV29-1, the J gene TRBJ1-1; 9 bases align to TRBD1. V lost 2 bases to trimming and J lost 3 bases; unmatched junction nucleotides: 1. Germline lookup yields CDR1 SQVTM and CDR2 ANQGSEA. The CDR3 is made up of 13 amino acids. The CDR3 region is CSVERTGDTEAFF. DNA for the CDR3: TGCAGCGTTGAACGGACAGGGGACACTGAAGCTTTCTTT. Combining the CDR3 with reference TRBV29-1 and TRBJ1-1 gives the whole variable domain SAVISQKPSRDICQRGTSLTIQCQVDSQVTMMFWYRQQPGQSLTLIATANQGSEATYESGFVIDKFPISRPNLTFSTLTVSNMSPEDSSIYLCSVERTGDTEAFFGQGTRLTVV.

The chain links TRBV4-1 to TRBJ1-1; a possible D gene is TRBD1 (6 bases). Germline loops: CDR1 MGHRA, CDR2 YSYEKL. This CDR3 spans 11 amino acids. Trimming took 3 bases from V and 11 from J, leaving 10 bases between them. The DNA of the CDR3 is TGCGCCAGCAGCCAGGGGGCCGGGGCTTTCTTT. Translating gives CASSQGAGAFF.

The chain links TRBV28 to TRBJ2-7, with 7 bases identical to TRBD1. After removal of 5 bases from V and 2 bases from J, the junction contained 12 bases not matched to a gene. The CDR3 consists of 16 residues. CDR1 MDHEN and CDR2 SYDVKM come from the germline V gene. The CDR3 spells CASSPLPPGQPYEQYF. The CDR3 DNA sequence: TGTGCCAGCAGTCCTCTCCCCCCGGGACAGCCCTACGAGCAGTACTTC.

This clone was counted once. The chain recombines TRBV29-1 with TRBJ2-7; tentatively, D is TRBD1 (5 bases). V was pared by 4 bases and J by 5 bases, with 15 bases between. CDR3 size: 13 residues. Germline assignment: CDR1 SQVTM and CDR2 ANQGSEA. CDR3 DNA sequence: TGCAGCGTTGTTGGACAAGTCGAAAACGAGCAGTACTTC. It specifies CSVVGQVENEQYF.

The gene calls are TRBV2 and TRBJ2-3; the match to TRBD1 covers 8 bases. Trimming took 4 bases from V and 2 from J; bases not matched to a gene: 8. This CDR3 comprises 16 residues. CDR1 is SNHLY, CDR2 FYNNEI, per germline. CDR3 sequence reads: CASSGRTGSVTDTQYF. The DNA for the CDR3 is TGTGCCAGCAGTGGCCGGACAGGGTCGGTCACAGATACGCAGTATTTT.

The chain is built from TRBV2 and TRBJ2-5, with TRBD2 matching 13 bases. Losses at the gene ends were 3 bases for V and 0 bases for J; bases not matched to a gene: 10. The CDR3 is made up of 19 amino acids. Germline V lookup: CDR1 SNHLY, CDR2 FYNNEI. CDR3 residues: CASSDPTSGGTQYQETQYF. The DNA of the CDR3 is TGTGCCAGCAGTGATCCGACTAGCGGGGGGACCCAGTACCAAGAGACCCAGTACTTC.

V and J are TRBV7-6 and TRBJ1-6; possible D gene TRBD1, 6 bases. CDR1 and CDR2 from the germline V gene are SGHVS and FNYEAQ. This CDR3 has 15 amino acids. Trimming took 5 bases from V and 7 from J, leaving 15 bases between them. CDR3: CASSPSLGQNSPLHF. As DNA, the CDR3 is TGTGCCAGCAGCCCGAGCTTAGGACAGAATTCACCCCTCCACTTT.

This rearrangement joins TRBV6-5 to TRBJ2-7, with 9 bases fitting TRBD1. In germline, CDR1 is MNHEY, CDR2 SVGAGI. There are 14 residues in the CDR3. The junction had 6 bases not matched to a gene; V was cut back by 6 bases and J by 3 bases. The CDR3: CASSAGTGYYEQYF. The CDR3 DNA is TGTGCCAGCAGCGCCGGGACAGGGTACTACGAGCAGTACTTC.

This chain links TRBV10-3 with TRBJ2-3, with D tentatively TRBD1 (6 bases). The V gene lost 3 bases and the J gene lost 6 bases, with 13 bases spanning the gap. The CDR3 loop spans 14 amino acids. Germline CDR1 and CDR2: ENHRY and SYGVKD. CDR3 bases: TGTGCCATCAGTGAAGTGACAGGACTCGATACGCAGTATTTT. It encodes CAISEVTGLDTQYF.

The rearrangement joins TRBV18 to TRBJ1-1, with a tentative D call TRBD1 (5 bases). CDR3 length: 12 residues. CDR1 and CDR2 (germline): KGHSH, LQKENI. Trimming pared 3 bases from V and 10 bases from J, leaving 12 bases between. In DNA, the CDR3 is TGTGCCAGCTCACCGGGGAGGGGAATAGCTTTCTTT. This translates into CASSPGRGIAFF.

This rearrangement joins TRBV27 to TRBJ2-7; possibly TRBD1 for D (6 bases). The germline gives CDR1 MNHEY, CDR2 SMNVEV (reference sequence). The CDR3 is made up of 14 amino acids. V was clipped by 3 bases and J by 5 bases, with 14 bases between them. CDR3 protein: CASSLSRGPNEQYF. The CDR3 DNA reads TGTGCCAGCAGTTTGTCCAGGGGTCCAAACGAGCAGTACTTC.

The V and J genes are TRBV13 and TRBJ2-5, with D maybe TRBD2 (6 bases). The germline V and J ends were trimmed by 1 base and 5 bases, with 14 bases remaining between them. There are 15 residues in the CDR3. The germline gives CDR1 PRHDT, CDR2 FYEKMQ (reference sequence). The chain's CDR3 is CASSLELGGLETQYF. Written as DNA, the CDR3 is TGTGCCAGCAGCTTAGAATTGGGAGGATTGGAGACCCAGTACTTC.

The chain carries TRBV6-6 and TRBJ2-2; the D is unclear. CDR1 is MNHNY and CDR2 is SVGAGI in the germline V gene (reference sequence). V was trimmed by 4 bases and J by 6 bases, leaving 0 bases between them. This CDR3 spans 10 amino acids. The CDR3 reads CASSSGELFF. Written as DNA, the CDR3 is TGTGCCAGCAGTTCCGGGGAGCTGTTTTTT.

Here the CDR3 reads CASSFGNSNQPQHF. The CDR3 DNA is TGTGCCAGCAGTTTCGGTAATAGCAATCAGCCCCAGCATTTT. This chain connects TRBV27 to TRBJ1-5; no clear D. Germline V gives CDR1 MNHEY, CDR2 SMNVEV (reference sequence). V was shortened by 3 bases and J by 0 bases, with 6 bases between the two germline ends. The CDR3 has 14 amino acids.

The rearrangement uses TRBV5-6 and TRBJ2-7; a possible D gene is TRBD1 (6 bases). V was pared by 0 bases and J by 2 bases, with 15 bases between. The germline CDR1 and CDR2 sequences are SGHDT and YYEEEE. The CDR3 has 16 amino acids. CDR3: CASSLDQGLETYEQYF. The CDR3 region has the DNA TGTGCCAGCAGCTTGGATCAGGGGTTGGAAACCTACGAGCAGTACTTC.

The gene calls are TRBV27 and TRBJ2-1; no clear D. The CDR3 length is 14 residues. Germline lookup yields CDR1 MNHEY and CDR2 SMNVEV (reference sequence). Trimming left V 3 bases short and J 0 bases short, with 6 bases between. The CDR3, as DNA: TGTGCCAGCAGTTTTATGGGCTCCTACAATGAGCAGTTCTTC. This encodes CASSFMGSYNEQFF.

The V and J genes are TRBV5-6 and TRBJ1-2, with 7 bases matching TRBD1. This CDR3 has 13 amino acids. Germline CDR1 SGHDT, CDR2 YYEEEE. Trimming took 4 bases from V and 5 from J; bases not matched to a gene: 5. The CDR3 nucleotides read TGTGCCAGCAGCCAACAGGGGTATTATGGCTACACCTTC. Residues: CASSQQGYYGYTF.

The chain employs TRBV15 and TRBJ2-7; D unclear. The CDR3 has 16 amino acids. CDR1 is LNHNV and CDR2 is YYDKDF in the germline V gene (reference sequence). V lost 0 bases and J 0 bases, leaving 12 bases between the germline ends. The CDR3 here is CATSRDDPGSSYEQYF. The DNA of the CDR3 is TGTGCCACCAGCAGAGATGACCCCGGAAGCTCCTACGAGCAGTACTTC.

This chain joins TRBV9 and TRBJ2-1; 10 bases line up with TRBD2. J gave up 6 bases and V 0 bases, and 9 bases lay outside the gene matches. The CDR3 sequence is 17 residues long. Germline-derived CDR1 and CDR2 are SGDLS and YYNGEE. The CDR3 DNA follows: TGTGCCAGCAGCGTAGGACCACTAGCGGGGACGGGCAATGAGCAGTTCTTC. Translating gives CASSVGPLAGTGNEQFF.